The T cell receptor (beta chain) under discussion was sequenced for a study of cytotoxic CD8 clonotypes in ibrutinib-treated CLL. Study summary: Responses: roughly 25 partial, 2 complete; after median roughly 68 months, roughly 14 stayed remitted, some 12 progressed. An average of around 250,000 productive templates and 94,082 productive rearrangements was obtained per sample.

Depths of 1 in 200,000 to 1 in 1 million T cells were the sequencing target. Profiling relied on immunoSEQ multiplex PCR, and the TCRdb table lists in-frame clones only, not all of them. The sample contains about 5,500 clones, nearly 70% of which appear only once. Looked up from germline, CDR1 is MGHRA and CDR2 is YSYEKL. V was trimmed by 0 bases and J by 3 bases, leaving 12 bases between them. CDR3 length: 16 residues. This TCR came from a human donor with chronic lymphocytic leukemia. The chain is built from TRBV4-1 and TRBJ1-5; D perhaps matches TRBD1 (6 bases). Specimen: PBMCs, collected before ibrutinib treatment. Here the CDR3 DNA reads TGCGCCAGCAGCCAAGATAGGCAGGGGTACAATCAGCCCCAGCATTTT. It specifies CASSQDRQGYNQPQHF.